This T cell receptor (beta chain) appears in the sequencing data of a study of cytomegalovirus exposure and HLA in healthy donors. General study points: Equally common other TCR beta chains were less clonally expanded than HLA-associated ones, a later analysis found. A later analysis found that most CMV-associated TCR beta chains appeared HLA-restricted.

The PCR employed 60 Vbeta primers together with 13 Jbeta primers. Assay used: immunoSEQ multiplex PCR; TCRdb lists only in-frame clones, some missing. This table has 130,000 or so clones, around 69% appearing once. A word on this clone: The antigen is undetermined.

CDR3 length: 15 residues. CDR1 SNHLY and CDR2 FYNNEI come from the germline V gene. With 5 bases clipped from V and 5 bases from J, the junction kept 6 bases outside the gene matches. The chain carries TRBV2 and TRBJ2-2; TRBD1 aligns across 9 bases. This receptor was taken from a middle-aged woman in good health and CMV-seropositive. The sample taken for sequencing was PBMCs. Here the CDR3 DNA reads TGTGCCAGCAGTCGTGGACAGGGGAGTACCGGGGAGCTGTTTTTT. It codes for CASSRGQGSTGELFF.